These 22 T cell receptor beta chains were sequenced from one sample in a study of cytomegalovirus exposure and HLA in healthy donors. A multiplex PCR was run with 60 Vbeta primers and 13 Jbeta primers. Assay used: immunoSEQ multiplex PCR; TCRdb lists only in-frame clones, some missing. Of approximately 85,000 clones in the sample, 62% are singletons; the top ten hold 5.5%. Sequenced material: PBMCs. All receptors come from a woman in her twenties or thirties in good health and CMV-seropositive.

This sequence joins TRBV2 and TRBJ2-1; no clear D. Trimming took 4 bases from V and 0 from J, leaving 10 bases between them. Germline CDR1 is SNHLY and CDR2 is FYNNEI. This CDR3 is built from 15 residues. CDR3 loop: CASSAKRFSYNEQFF. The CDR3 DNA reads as TGTGCCAGCAGTGCAAAGCGCTTCTCCTACAATGAGCAGTTCTTC. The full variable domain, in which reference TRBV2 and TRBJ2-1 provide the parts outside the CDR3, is EPEVTQTPSHQVTQMGQEVILRCVPISNHLYFYWYRQILGQKVEFLVSFYNNEISEKSEIFDDQFSVERPDGSNFTLKIRSTKLEDSAMYFCASSAKRFSYNEQFFGPGTRLTVL.

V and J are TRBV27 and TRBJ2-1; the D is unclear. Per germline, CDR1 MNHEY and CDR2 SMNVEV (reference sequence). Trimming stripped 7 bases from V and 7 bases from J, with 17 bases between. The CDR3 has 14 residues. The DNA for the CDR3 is TGTGCCAGCACCCCTAGTTTAGGATATAATGAGCAGTTCTTC. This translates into CASTPSLGYNEQFF.

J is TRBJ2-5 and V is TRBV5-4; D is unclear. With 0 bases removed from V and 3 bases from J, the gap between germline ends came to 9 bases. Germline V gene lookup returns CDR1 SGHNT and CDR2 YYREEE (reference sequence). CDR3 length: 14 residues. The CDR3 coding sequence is TGTGCCAGCAGCTTGGGGGCAACCAAAGAGACCCAGTACTTC. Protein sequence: CASSLGATKETQYF.

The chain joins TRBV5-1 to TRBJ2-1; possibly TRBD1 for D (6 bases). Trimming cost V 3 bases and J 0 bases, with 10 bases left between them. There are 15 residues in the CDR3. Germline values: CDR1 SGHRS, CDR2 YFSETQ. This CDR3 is CASSSTTGSYNEQFF. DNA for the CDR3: TGCGCCAGCAGCTCAACGACAGGCTCCTACAATGAGCAGTTCTTC.

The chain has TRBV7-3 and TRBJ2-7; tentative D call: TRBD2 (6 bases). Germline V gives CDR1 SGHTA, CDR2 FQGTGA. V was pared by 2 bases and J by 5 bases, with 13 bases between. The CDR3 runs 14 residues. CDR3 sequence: CASSLAGQGDEQYF. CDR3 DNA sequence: TGTGCCAGCAGCTTAGCGGGGCAAGGGGACGAGCAGTACTTC.

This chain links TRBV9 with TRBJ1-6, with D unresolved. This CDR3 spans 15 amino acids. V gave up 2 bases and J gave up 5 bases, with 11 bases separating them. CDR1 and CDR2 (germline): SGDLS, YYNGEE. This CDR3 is CASSVEDTNNSPLHF. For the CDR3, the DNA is TGTGCCAGCAGCGTCGAGGATACCAATAATTCACCCCTCCACTTT.

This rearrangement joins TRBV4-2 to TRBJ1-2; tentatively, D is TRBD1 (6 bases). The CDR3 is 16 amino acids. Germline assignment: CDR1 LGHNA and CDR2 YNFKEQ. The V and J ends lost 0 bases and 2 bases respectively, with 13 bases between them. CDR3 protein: CASSQEVTTGNYGYTF. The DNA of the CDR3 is TGTGCCAGCAGCCAAGAAGTAACGACAGGAAACTATGGCTACACCTTC.

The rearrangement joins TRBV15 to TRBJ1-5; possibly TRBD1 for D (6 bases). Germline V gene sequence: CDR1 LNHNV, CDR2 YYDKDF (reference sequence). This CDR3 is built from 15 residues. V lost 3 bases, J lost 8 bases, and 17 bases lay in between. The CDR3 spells CATSSMDSWYEPQHF. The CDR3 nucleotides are TGTGCCACCAGCAGCATGGACAGTTGGTATGAGCCCCAGCATTTT.

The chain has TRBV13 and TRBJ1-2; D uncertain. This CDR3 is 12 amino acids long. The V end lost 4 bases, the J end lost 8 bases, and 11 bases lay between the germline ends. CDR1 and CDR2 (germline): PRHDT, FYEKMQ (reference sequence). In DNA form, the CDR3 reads TGTGCCAGCAGCTATTCTTCGGGGGGCTACACCTTC. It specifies CASSYSSGGYTF. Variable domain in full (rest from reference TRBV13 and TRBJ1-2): AAGVIQSPRHLIKEKRETATLKCYPIPRHDTVYWYQQGPGQDPQFLISFYEKMQSDKGSIPDRFSAQQFSDYHSELNMSSLELGDSALYFCASSYSSGGYTFGSGTRLTVV.

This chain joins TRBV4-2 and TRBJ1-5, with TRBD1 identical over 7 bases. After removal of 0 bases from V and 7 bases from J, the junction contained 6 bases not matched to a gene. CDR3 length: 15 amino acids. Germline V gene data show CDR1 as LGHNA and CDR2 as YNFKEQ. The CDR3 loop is CASSQDRGGTQPQHF. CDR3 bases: TGTGCCAGCAGCCAAGATAGAGGGGGCACCCAGCCCCAGCATTTT.

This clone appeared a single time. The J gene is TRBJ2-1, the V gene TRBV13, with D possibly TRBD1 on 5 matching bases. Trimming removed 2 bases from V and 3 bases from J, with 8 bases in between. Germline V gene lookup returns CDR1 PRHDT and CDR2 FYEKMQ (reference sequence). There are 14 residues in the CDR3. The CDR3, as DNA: TGTGCCAGCAGCTTATCAGGGATCTACAATGAGCAGTTCTTC. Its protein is CASSLSGIYNEQFF.

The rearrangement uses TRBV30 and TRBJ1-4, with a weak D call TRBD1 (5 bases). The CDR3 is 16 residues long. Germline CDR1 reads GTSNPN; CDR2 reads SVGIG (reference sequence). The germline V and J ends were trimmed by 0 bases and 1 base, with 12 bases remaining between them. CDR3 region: CAWSVGRVGTNEKLFF. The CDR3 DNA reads TGTGCCTGGAGTGTAGGCAGGGTAGGAACTAATGAAAAACTGTTTTTT.

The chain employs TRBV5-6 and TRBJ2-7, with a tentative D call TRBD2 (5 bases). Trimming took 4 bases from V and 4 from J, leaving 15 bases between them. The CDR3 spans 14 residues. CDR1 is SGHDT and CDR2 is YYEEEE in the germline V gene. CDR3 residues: CASSAGPVEYEQYF. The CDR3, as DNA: TGTGCCAGCAGCGCGGGCCCGGTGGAGTACGAGCAGTACTTC.

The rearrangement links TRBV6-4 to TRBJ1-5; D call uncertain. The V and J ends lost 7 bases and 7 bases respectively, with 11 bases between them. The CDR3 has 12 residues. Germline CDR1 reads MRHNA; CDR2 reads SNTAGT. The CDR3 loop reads CASIVSGQPQHF. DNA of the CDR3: TGTGCCAGCATTGTTTCGGGGCAGCCCCAGCATTTT.

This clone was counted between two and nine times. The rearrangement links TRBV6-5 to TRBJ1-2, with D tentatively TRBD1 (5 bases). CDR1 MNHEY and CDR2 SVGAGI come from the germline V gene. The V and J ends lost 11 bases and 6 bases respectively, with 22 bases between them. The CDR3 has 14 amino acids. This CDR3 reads CAAGGEGLGNGYTF. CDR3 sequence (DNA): TGTGCCGCGGGCGGGGAGGGACTGGGTAATGGCTACACCTTC.

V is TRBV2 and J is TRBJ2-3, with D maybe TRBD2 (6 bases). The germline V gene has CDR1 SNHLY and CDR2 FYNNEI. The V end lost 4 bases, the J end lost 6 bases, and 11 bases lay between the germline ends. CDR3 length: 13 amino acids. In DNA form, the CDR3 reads TGTGCCAGCAGTGGGGACTTCGGGGATACGCAGTATTTT. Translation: CASSGDFGDTQYF.

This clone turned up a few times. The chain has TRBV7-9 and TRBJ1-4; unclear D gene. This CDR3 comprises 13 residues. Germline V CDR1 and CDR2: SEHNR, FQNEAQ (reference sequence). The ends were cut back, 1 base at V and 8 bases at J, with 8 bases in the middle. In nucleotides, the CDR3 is TGTGCCAGCAGCTTAGAGCAGAGGGAAAAACTGTTTTTT. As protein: CASSLEQREKLFF.

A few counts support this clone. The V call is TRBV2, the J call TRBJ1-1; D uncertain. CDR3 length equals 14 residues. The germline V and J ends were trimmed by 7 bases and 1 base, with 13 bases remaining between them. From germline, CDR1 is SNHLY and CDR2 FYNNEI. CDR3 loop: CASTRAGRNTEAFF. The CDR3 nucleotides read TGTGCCAGCACCCGCGCGGGCCGGAACACTGAAGCTTTCTTT.

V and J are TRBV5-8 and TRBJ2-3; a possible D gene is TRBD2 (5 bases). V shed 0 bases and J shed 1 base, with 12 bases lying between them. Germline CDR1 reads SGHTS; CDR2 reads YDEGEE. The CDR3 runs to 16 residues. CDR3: CASSLERGAGTDTQYF. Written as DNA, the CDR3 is TGTGCCAGCAGCTTGGAACGGGGTGCTGGCACAGATACGCAGTATTTT.

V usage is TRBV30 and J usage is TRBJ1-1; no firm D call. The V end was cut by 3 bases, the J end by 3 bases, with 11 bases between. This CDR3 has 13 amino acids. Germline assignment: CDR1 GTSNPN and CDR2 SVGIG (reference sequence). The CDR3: CAWSGVVDTEAFF. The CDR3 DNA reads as TGTGCCTGGAGCGGGGTGGTGGACACTGAAGCTTTCTTT.

The CDR3 sequence is CASREEKLFF. CDR3 in DNA: TGTGCCAGCAGGGAGGAAAAACTGTTTTTT. The chain carries TRBV9 and TRBJ1-4; no clear D. The germline V gene encodes CDR1 SGDLS and CDR2 YYNGEE. CDR3 length: 10 amino acids. The V and J ends lost 5 bases and 8 bases respectively, with 4 bases between them.

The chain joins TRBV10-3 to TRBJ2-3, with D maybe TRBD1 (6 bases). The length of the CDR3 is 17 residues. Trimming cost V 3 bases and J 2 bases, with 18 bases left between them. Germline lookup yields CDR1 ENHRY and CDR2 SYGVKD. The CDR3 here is CAISERGADSFTDTQYF. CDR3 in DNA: TGTGCCATCAGTGAACGGGGAGCGGACAGTTTCACAGATACGCAGTATTTT.